This T cell receptor beta chain was observed in a study of cytomegalovirus exposure and HLA in healthy donors. Study-level background: Unique TCRs numbering about 85 million, obtained from HLA-typed donors, made up an early data release. Overall study findings and caveats: Reports credit the classifier with highly specific, highly sensitive diagnosis of cytomegalovirus status.

Primers included in the PCR were 60 Vbeta and 13 Jbeta primers. Some clones are missing from TCRdb's copy, which holds only in-frame ones; the method was immunoSEQ multiplex PCR. Of under 130,000 clones in the sample, around four fifths were seen once. Details on this clone: What it binds is unknown.

Nominal health characterized the donors when sampled, though unrecorded immune exposures were likely. Per germline, CDR1 MDHEN and CDR2 SYDVKM. The junction had 12 bases not matched to a gene; V was cut back by 6 bases and J by 10 bases. The CDR3 consists of 15 residues. Sequencing input: PBMCs. The rearrangement links TRBV28 to TRBJ1-1; TRBD1 matches 12 bases. The TCR was taken from a woman between 35 and 50 years old in good health and CMV-seropositive. This chain's CDR3 is CASRGGGQGARGAFF. The CDR3 DNA follows: TGTGCCAGCAGGGGAGGGGGACAGGGGGCGCGTGGAGCTTTCTTT. The full variable domain, in which reference TRBV28 and TRBJ1-1 provide the parts outside the CDR3, is DVKVTQSSRYLVKRTGEKVFLECVQDMDHENMFWYRQDPGLGLRLIYFSYDVKMKEKGDIPEGYSVSREKKERFSLILESASTNQTSMYLCASRGGGQGARGAFFGQGTRLTVV.